This T cell receptor (beta chain) was obtained from a study of shared clonotypes between healthy human individuals. Findings of the study overall: It was only blood that was sampled, and tissue repertoires likely differ. Generation of non-shared clonotypes was less probable than generation of clonotypes shared by all four donors. Larger estimated richness was generally recorded for naive subsets relative to memory subsets. Among several donors, about 5% of naive CD4 clonotypes were found in common.

For this clone: Its antigen is currently unknown.

Libraries were prepared by immunoSEQ multiplex PCR; TCRdb keeps only in-frame clonotypes and omits some of them. The sample carries about 1.1 million clones, roughly 74% recorded once. What was sequenced was memory CD4+ T cells from PBMCs. Specified subset: CD45RA-negative fraction. This sequence originates from a young man in good health. Some clones in this sample may be carry-over from other donors' samples.

CDR3 protein: CASSFVPVSTDTQYF. In nucleotides, the CDR3 is TGCGCCAGCAGCTTCGTCCCGGTCTCCACAGATACGCAGTATTTT. This sequence joins TRBV5-1 and TRBJ2-3; D uncertain. This CDR3 spans 15 amino acids. V shed 2 bases and J shed 2 bases, with 12 bases lying between them. CDR1 SGHRS and CDR2 YFSETQ come from the germline V gene.